This T cell receptor beta chain stems from a study of shared clonotypes between healthy human individuals. Study in general: Per donor, CD8 memory used one plate, CD8 naive used two, CD4 memory used three and CD4 naive used three.

From CD4+ cells came CD45RA+ naive and CD45RA-negative memory subsets. In the authors' workflow: With immunoSEQ giving junction-only sequences and no quality scores, filtering differed. Sequencing was performed with immunoSEQ multiplex PCR; in TCRdb, only in-frame clones are kept and a portion is missing. Clone size and V and J calls were adopted from that table, with D and trimming inferred from the DNA. The sample has 170,000 or so clones, approximately 60% seen once. Study-level results: Compared with memory subsets, naive subsets generally had larger estimated richness.

Germline assignment: CDR1 SGHDT and CDR2 YYEEEE. J was trimmed by 4 bases and V by 7 bases; bases with no gene match: 15. This CDR3 has 17 residues. About this clone itself: No antigen is known for it.

The sample taken for sequencing was memory CD4+ T cells sorted from blood. The subset denotes: CD45RA-negative fraction. This receptor was taken from a man aged 25 to 40 in good health. This chain links TRBV5-6 with TRBJ1-3, with 9 bases lining up with TRBD1. This CDR3 reads CASYAGTGRLEGNTIYF. CDR3 coding DNA: TGTGCCAGCTACGCCGGGACAGGGAGATTGGAAGGAAACACCATATATTTT.